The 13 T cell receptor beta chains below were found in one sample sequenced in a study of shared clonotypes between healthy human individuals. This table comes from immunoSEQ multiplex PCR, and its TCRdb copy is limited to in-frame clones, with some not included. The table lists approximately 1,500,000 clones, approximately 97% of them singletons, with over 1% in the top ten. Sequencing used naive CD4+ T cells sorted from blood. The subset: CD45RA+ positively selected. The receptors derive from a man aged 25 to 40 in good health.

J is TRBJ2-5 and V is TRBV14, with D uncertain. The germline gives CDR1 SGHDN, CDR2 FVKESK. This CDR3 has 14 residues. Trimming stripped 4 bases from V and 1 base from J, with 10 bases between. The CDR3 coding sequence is TGTGCCAGCAGCCTAAGGATTCCCCAAGAGACCCAGTACTTC. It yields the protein CASSLRIPQETQYF.

This CDR3 is CASPGTSGNNEQFF. CDR3 DNA sequence: TGCGCCAGCCCCGGGACTAGCGGGAACAATGAGCAGTTCTTC. The chain combines TRBV10-1 with TRBJ2-1; 13 bases agree with TRBD2. The V gene end was trimmed by 8 bases and the J gene end by 5 bases; junction bases not matched to a gene: 3. The germline gives CDR1 WNHNN, CDR2 SYGVQD (reference sequence). The CDR3 is made up of 14 amino acids.

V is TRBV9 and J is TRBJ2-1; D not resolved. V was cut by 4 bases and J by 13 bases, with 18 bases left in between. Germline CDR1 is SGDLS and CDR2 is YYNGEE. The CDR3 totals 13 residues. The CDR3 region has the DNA TGTGCCAGCAGCACCCAAATTACAGAAACCCAGTTCTTC. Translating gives CASSTQITETQFF. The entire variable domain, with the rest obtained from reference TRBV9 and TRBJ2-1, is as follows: DSGVTQTPKHLITATGQRVTLRCSPRSGDLSVYWYQQSLDQGLQFLIQYYNGEERAKGNILERFSAQQFPDLHSELNLSSLELGDSALYFCASSTQITETQFFGPGTRLTVL.

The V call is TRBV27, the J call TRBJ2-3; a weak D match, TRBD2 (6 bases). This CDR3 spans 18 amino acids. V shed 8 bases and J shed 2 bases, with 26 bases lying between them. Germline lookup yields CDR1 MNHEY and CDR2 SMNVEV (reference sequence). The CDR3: CASAFLAGSTRYTDTQYF. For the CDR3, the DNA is TGTGCCAGCGCCTTCTTGGCGGGATCGACGCGATACACAGATACGCAGTATTTT.

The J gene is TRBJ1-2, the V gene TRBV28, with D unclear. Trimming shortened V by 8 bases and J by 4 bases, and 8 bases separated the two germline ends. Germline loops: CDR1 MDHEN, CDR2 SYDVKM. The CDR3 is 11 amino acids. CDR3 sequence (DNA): TGTGCCAGCCGGGCCGCCTATGGCTACACCTTC. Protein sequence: CASRAAYGYTF.

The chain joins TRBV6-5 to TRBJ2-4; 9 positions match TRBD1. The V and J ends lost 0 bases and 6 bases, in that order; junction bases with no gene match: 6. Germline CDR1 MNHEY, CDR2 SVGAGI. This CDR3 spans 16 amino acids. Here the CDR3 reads CASSYSRTGAGNIQYF. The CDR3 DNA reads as TGTGCCAGCAGTTACTCCCGGACAGGGGCGGGAAACATTCAGTACTTC.

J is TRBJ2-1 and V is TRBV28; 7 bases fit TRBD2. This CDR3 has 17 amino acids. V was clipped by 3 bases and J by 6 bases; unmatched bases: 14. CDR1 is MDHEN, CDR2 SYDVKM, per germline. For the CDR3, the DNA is TGTGCCAGCAGTTTTCTTGCGGGAGAGGGTTTAGGCAATGAGCAGTTCTTC. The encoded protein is CASSFLAGEGLGNEQFF.

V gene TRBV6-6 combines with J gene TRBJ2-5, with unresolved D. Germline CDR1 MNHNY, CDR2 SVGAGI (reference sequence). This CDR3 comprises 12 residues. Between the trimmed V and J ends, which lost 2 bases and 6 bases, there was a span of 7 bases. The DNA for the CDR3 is TGTGCCAGCAGTTACCCCATGAAGACCCAGTACTTC. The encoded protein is CASSYPMKTQYF.

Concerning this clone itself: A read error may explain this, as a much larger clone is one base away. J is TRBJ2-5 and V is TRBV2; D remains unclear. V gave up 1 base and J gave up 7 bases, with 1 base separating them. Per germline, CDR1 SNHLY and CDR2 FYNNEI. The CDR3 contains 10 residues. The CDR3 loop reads CASSEGTQYF. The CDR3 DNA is TGTGCCAGCAGTGAAGGGACCCAGTACTTC.

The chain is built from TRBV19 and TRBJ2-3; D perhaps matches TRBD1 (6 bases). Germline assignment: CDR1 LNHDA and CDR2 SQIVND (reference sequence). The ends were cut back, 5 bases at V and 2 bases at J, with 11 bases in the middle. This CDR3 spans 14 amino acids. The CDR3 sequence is CASSFTGPTDTQYF. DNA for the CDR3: TGTGCCAGTAGTTTTACAGGGCCCACAGATACGCAGTATTTT.

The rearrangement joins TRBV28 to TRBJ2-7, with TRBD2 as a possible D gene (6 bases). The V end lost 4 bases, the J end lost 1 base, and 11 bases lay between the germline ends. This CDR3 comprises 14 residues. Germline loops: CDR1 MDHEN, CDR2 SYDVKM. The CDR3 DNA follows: TGTGCCAGCAGTTACCCTCTAGCGTCCTACGAGCAGTACTTC. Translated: CASSYPLASYEQYF.

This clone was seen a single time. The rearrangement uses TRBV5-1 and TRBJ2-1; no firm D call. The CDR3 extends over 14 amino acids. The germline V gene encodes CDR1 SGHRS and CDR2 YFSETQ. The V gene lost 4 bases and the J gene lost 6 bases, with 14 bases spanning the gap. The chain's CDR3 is CASSKDGWANEQFF. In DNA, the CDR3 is TGCGCCAGCAGCAAGGACGGCTGGGCCAATGAGCAGTTCTTC.

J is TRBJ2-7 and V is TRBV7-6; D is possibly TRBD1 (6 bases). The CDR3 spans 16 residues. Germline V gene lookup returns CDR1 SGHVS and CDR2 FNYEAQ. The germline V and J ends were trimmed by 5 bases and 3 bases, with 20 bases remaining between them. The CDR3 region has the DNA TGTGCCAGCAGCCCCCCCCCTGGGGGCTTGGGCTACGAGCAGTACTTC. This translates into CASSPPPGGLGYEQYF.